The 32 T cell receptor beta chains below all came from one sample that was sequenced in a study of cytomegalovirus exposure and HLA in healthy donors. Profiled with immunoSEQ multiplex PCR; TCRdb holds only in-frame clones, not every one. The sample has over 85,000 clones; 90% to 95% are singletons. The sequencing sample was made of PBMCs. Every receptor here comes from a woman under 40 in good health and CMV-seropositive.

The chain has TRBV19 and TRBJ2-5; perhaps TRBD1 as D (5 bases). Trimming pared 5 bases from V and 2 bases from J, leaving 12 bases between. The CDR3 is 14 amino acids. Germline lookup yields CDR1 LNHDA and CDR2 SQIVND (reference sequence). CDR3 in amino acids: CASSYQGWQETQYF. CDR3 nucleotides: TGTGCCAGTAGTTATCAGGGTTGGCAAGAGACCCAGTACTTC. The variable domain in full, with the rest retrieved from reference TRBV19 and TRBJ2-5, is DGGITQSPKYLFRKEGQNVTLSCEQNLNHDAMYWYRQDPGQGLRLIYYSQIVNDFQKGDIAEGYSVSREKKESFPLTVTSAQKNPTAFYLCASSYQGWQETQYFGPGTRLLVL.

This clone was counted once. The chain combines TRBV11-2 with TRBJ1-5; 9 bases align to TRBD1. The CDR3 covers 17 residues. The germline V gene encodes CDR1 SGHAT and CDR2 FQNNGV. J gave up 5 bases and V 5 bases, and 13 bases lay outside the gene matches. The CDR3 spells CASSTGTGTGRDQPQHF. The DNA for the CDR3 is TGTGCCAGCAGCACGGGGACAGGGACAGGCAGAGATCAGCCCCAGCATTTT.

The chain carries TRBV4-2 and TRBJ1-3; D is undetermined. This CDR3 has 16 amino acids. V gave up 0 bases and J gave up 0 bases, with 9 bases separating them. Germline V gene sequence: CDR1 LGHNA, CDR2 YNFKEQ. CDR3 bases: TGTGCCAGCAGCCAAGATCTAAGCCTCTCTGGAAACACCATATATTTT. Translation gives CASSQDLSLSGNTIYF.

V is TRBV9 and J is TRBJ2-5; 10 nucleotides agree with TRBD1. The CDR3 contains 16 residues. Per germline, CDR1 SGDLS and CDR2 YYNGEE. Trimming cost V 0 bases and J 4 bases; bases outside gene matches: 6. The CDR3 DNA reads as TGTGCCAGCAGCGTAGTCTCCGGGACAGGGGTAGAGACCCAGTACTTC. This sequence encodes CASSVVSGTGVETQYF. The full variable domain, its missing parts supplied by reference TRBV9 and TRBJ2-5, is DSGVTQTPKHLITATGQRVTLRCSPRSGDLSVYWYQQSLDQGLQFLIQYYNGEERAKGNILERFSAQQFPDLHSELNLSSLELGDSALYFCASSVVSGTGVETQYFGPGTRLLVL.

The chain employs TRBV5-4 and TRBJ2-5, with 10 nucleotides matching TRBD2. Per germline, CDR1 SGHNT and CDR2 YYREEE (reference sequence). V gave up 3 bases and J gave up 3 bases; unmatched junction bases: 5. The CDR3 sequence is 15 residues long. CDR3 amino acids: CASSSEGLAEETQYF. For the CDR3, the DNA is TGTGCCAGCAGCTCTGAAGGACTAGCGGAAGAGACCCAGTACTTC.

This clone occurred once. This rearrangement joins TRBV19 to TRBJ1-5, with a weak D call TRBD1 (6 bases). The germline gives CDR1 LNHDA, CDR2 SQIVND (reference sequence). This CDR3 is built from 13 residues. Trimming shortened V by 10 bases and J by 4 bases, and 14 bases separated the two germline ends. Written as DNA, the CDR3 is TGTGCCACCCGAGGACAGATAAATCAGCCCCAGCATTTT. This encodes CATRGQINQPQHF.

This rearrangement joins TRBV11-2 to TRBJ1-5, with TRBD1 as a possible D gene (5 bases). CDR1 is SGHAT, CDR2 FQNNGV, per germline. This CDR3 region has 16 residues. Trimming took 1 base from V and 4 from J, leaving 14 bases between them. CDR3 bases: TGTGCCAGCAGCTTAGGGAGGGGAGGAAAGAATCAGCCCCAGCATTTT. Amino acid sequence: CASSLGRGGKNQPQHF. The entire variable domain, with the rest obtained from reference TRBV11-2 and TRBJ1-5, is as follows: EAGVAQSPRYKIIEKRQSVAFWCNPISGHATLYWYQQILGQGPKLLIQFQNNGVVDDSQLPKDRFSAERLKGVDSTLKIQPAKLEDSAVYLCASSLGRGGKNQPQHFGDGTRLSIL.

CDR3 DNA: TGTGCCAGCAGCCGGACAGGGCAGGACTATGGCTACACCTTC. Amino acids: CASSRTGQDYGYTF. V usage is TRBV7-9 and J usage is TRBJ1-2; 8 positions match TRBD1. The CDR3 extends over 14 amino acids. The junction had 5 bases not matched to a gene; V was cut back by 5 bases and J by 3 bases. The germline CDR1 and CDR2 sequences are SEHNR and FQNEAQ (reference sequence). The variable domain in full, completed from reference TRBV7-9 and TRBJ1-2, reads DTGVSQNPRHKITKRGQNVTFRCDPISEHNRLYWYRQTLGQGPEFLTYFQNEAQLEKSRLLSDRFSAERPKGSFSTLEIQRTEQGDSAMYLCASSRTGQDYGYTFGSGTRLTVV.

The J gene is TRBJ1-4, the V gene TRBV7-9; D is unresolved. Germline V gene lookup returns CDR1 SEHNR and CDR2 FQNEAQ (reference sequence). The CDR3 totals 14 residues. V was shortened by 3 bases and J by 5 bases, with 10 bases between the two germline ends. The CDR3, as DNA: TGTGCCAGCAGCTTTCGTCGGGGAAATGAAAAACTGTTTTTT. Its translation: CASSFRRGNEKLFF.

This rearrangement joins TRBV7-9 to TRBJ1-2; 8 nucleotides line up with TRBD1. V lost 3 bases to trimming and J lost 7 bases; unmatched junction nucleotides: 4. Germline lookup yields CDR1 SEHNR and CDR2 FQNEAQ (reference sequence). CDR3 length equals 13 residues. CDR3 amino acids: CASSFDRGGGYTF. The DNA of the CDR3 is TGTGCCAGCAGCTTCGACAGGGGTGGTGGCTACACCTTC.

This chain uses TRBV5-1 with TRBJ2-1, with TRBD2 matching over 9 bases. The CDR3 contains 14 residues. With 0 bases clipped from V and 8 bases from J, the junction kept 3 bases outside the gene matches. Germline V gene lookup returns CDR1 SGHRS and CDR2 YFSETQ. The CDR3 spells CASSLVVAGDEQFF. Here the CDR3 DNA reads TGCGCCAGCAGCTTGGTGGTAGCGGGAGATGAGCAGTTCTTC.

The chain recombines TRBV28 with TRBJ1-5; TRBD1 aligns across 11 bases. This CDR3 is 15 amino acids long. The V gene end was trimmed by 4 bases and the J gene end by 7 bases; junction bases not matched to a gene: 6. Looked up from germline, CDR1 is MDHEN and CDR2 is SYDVKM. The CDR3 DNA is TGTGCCAGCAGTTGGGGACAGGGGGTGGGACAGCCCCAGCATTTT. It is translated as CASSWGQGVGQPQHF. The complete variable domain, with remaining parts taken from reference TRBV28 and TRBJ1-5, reads DVKVTQSSRYLVKRTGEKVFLECVQDMDHENMFWYRQDPGLGLRLIYFSYDVKMKEKGDIPEGYSVSREKKERFSLILESASTNQTSMYLCASSWGQGVGQPQHFGDGTRLSIL.

The V gene is TRBV9, the J gene TRBJ2-1, with 7 bases lining up with TRBD2. V lost 0 bases, J lost 0 bases, and 3 bases stayed unmatched. The germline CDR1 and CDR2 sequences are SGDLS and YYNGEE. The CDR3 spans 16 residues. The CDR3 coding sequence is TGTGCCAGCAGCGTAGACGGGAGGAGCTCCTACAATGAGCAGTTCTTC. It translates to CASSVDGRSSYNEQFF. The full variable domain, in which reference TRBV9 and TRBJ2-1 provide the parts outside the CDR3, is DSGVTQTPKHLITATGQRVTLRCSPRSGDLSVYWYQQSLDQGLQFLIQYYNGEERAKGNILERFSAQQFPDLHSELNLSSLELGDSALYFCASSVDGRSSYNEQFFGPGTRLTVL.

V gene TRBV7-2 combines with J gene TRBJ2-1; the D is unclear. The germline gives CDR1 SGHTA, CDR2 FQGNSA. This CDR3 is 16 amino acids long. The V end lost 0 bases, the J end lost 2 bases, and 11 bases lay between the germline ends. The DNA of the CDR3 is TGTGCCAGCAGCTTAGCTCCGAGTCCGCCCTACAATGAGCAGTTCTTC. Encoded protein: CASSLAPSPPYNEQFF.

This chain joins TRBV21-1 and TRBJ1-2; TRBD1, the table's D call, was not compared with the DNA. TRBV21-1 is flagged as a pseudogene. The CDR3 loop spans 15 amino acids. CDR3 region: CASSKGGRPNYGYTF. The DNA of the CDR3 is TGTGCCAGCAGCAAAGGGGGCAGACCTAACTATGGCTACACCTTC.

This chain joins TRBV10-3 and TRBJ2-2; 8 positions agree with TRBD2. This CDR3 is built from 12 residues. Germline V gene data show CDR1 as ENHRY and CDR2 as SYGVKD. Trimming removed 9 bases from V and 4 bases from J; junction bases left unmatched: 1. The CDR3 bases are TGTGCCATAAGCGGGAGCACCGGGGAGCTGTTTTTT. Amino acid sequence: CAISGSTGELFF.

The rearrangement uses TRBV10-3 and TRBJ2-3; TRBD2 matches 11 bases. V was clipped by 0 bases and J by 2 bases; unmatched bases: 1. This CDR3 spans 16 amino acids. The germline V gene has CDR1 ENHRY and CDR2 SYGVKD. The CDR3 DNA reads TGTGCCATCAGTGAGTCACTAGCGGGAGACACAGATACGCAGTATTTT. This encodes CAISESLAGDTDTQYF.

The gene calls are TRBV5-1 and TRBJ2-5; TRBD2 matches at 9 bases. The V gene's germline CDR1 is SGHRS and CDR2 YFSETQ. The CDR3 covers 17 residues. Trimming cost V 0 bases and J 2 bases; bases outside gene matches: 8. CDR3 sequence: CASSLGLAAAGQETQYF. CDR3 nucleotides: TGCGCCAGCAGCTTGGGACTAGCGGCAGCAGGGCAAGAGACCCAGTACTTC. The variable domain in full, with the rest retrieved from reference TRBV5-1 and TRBJ2-5, is KAGVTQTPRYLIKTRGQQVTLSCSPISGHRSVSWYQQTPGQGLQFLFEYFSETQRNKGNFPGRFSGRQFSNSRSEMNVSTLELGDSALYLCASSLGLAAAGQETQYFGPGTRLLVL.

This chain connects TRBV19 to TRBJ2-1; a possible D gene is TRBD1 (6 bases). The CDR3 totals 15 residues. The germline gives CDR1 LNHDA, CDR2 SQIVND (reference sequence). Trimming took off 6 bases at V and 0 bases at J, with 12 bases between the two ends. Written as DNA, the CDR3 is TGTGCCAGTAGACCTGACAGGAGCTCCTACAATGAGCAGTTCTTC. It encodes CASRPDRSSYNEQFF.

The chain has TRBV9 and TRBJ2-3; possibly TRBD2 for D (5 bases). Trimming removed 4 bases at V and 0 bases at J, with 12 bases between. The CDR3 length is 15 residues. CDR1 SGDLS and CDR2 YYNGEE come from the germline V gene. The CDR3 DNA follows: TGTGCCAGCAGCATACTAGGCTCTAGCACAGATACGCAGTATTTT. Residues: CASSILGSSTDTQYF.

The chain couples TRBV7-9 to TRBJ2-7; 12 bases align to TRBD2. Germline CDR1 reads SEHNR; CDR2 reads FQNEAQ (reference sequence). Trimming took 4 bases from V and 3 from J; bases not matched to a gene: 7. The CDR3 contains 16 residues. DNA of the CDR3: TGTGCCAGCAGCTCGACTAGCGGGAGTTTTATCTACGAGCAGTACTTC. Its protein is CASSSTSGSFIYEQYF.

This clone was recorded only once. This sequence joins TRBV15 and TRBJ2-3; TRBD2 matches 9 bases. This CDR3 is 16 amino acids long. Germline loops: CDR1 LNHNV, CDR2 YYDKDF (reference sequence). Trimming cost V 3 bases and J 2 bases; bases outside gene matches: 6. The CDR3 DNA sequence: TGTGCCACCAGCAGTTGGGCTAGCGGGGCCACAGATACGCAGTATTTT. Translating gives CATSSWASGATDTQYF. The whole variable domain, remainder taken from reference TRBV15 and TRBJ2-3, is DAMVIQNPRYQVTQFGKPVTLSCSQTLNHNVMYWYQQKSSQAPKLLFHYYDKDFNNEADTPDNFQSRRPNTSFCFLDIRSPGLGDTAMYLCATSSWASGATDTQYFGPGTRLTVL.

The chain recombines TRBV15 with TRBJ2-7; 9 bases map to TRBD1. V dropped 0 bases and J dropped 6; count of bases not matched to a gene: 6. The CDR3 spans 15 residues. The V gene's germline CDR1 is LNHNV and CDR2 YYDKDF (reference sequence). This CDR3 is CATSRDLGQGVEQYF. The CDR3 bases are TGTGCCACCAGCAGAGATTTGGGACAGGGTGTCGAGCAGTACTTC. The complete variable domain, with remaining parts taken from reference TRBV15 and TRBJ2-7, reads DAMVIQNPRYQVTQFGKPVTLSCSQTLNHNVMYWYQQKSSQAPKLLFHYYDKDFNNEADTPDNFQSRRPNTSFCFLDIRSPGLGDTAMYLCATSRDLGQGVEQYFGPGTRLTVT.

The genes are TRBV7-2 and TRBJ2-1; 12 bases are shared with TRBD2. V was clipped by 1 base and J by 10 bases; unmatched bases: 8. This CDR3 is 16 amino acids long. Looked up from germline, CDR1 is SGHTA and CDR2 is FQGNSA. CDR3 sequence reads: CASSLDLAGGPREQFF. DNA for the CDR3: TGTGCCAGCAGCTTAGACCTAGCGGGAGGGCCTAGGGAGCAGTTCTTC.

This chain links TRBV28 with TRBJ2-3, with 10 bases identical to TRBD2. The junction had 11 bases not matched to a gene; V was cut back by 8 bases and J by 3 bases. The CDR3 runs 16 residues. The germline V gene encodes CDR1 MDHEN and CDR2 SYDVKM. The chain's CDR3 is CASPPSGTSETDTQYF. The CDR3 DNA is TGTGCCAGCCCCCCTTCCGGGACTAGCGAGACAGATACGCAGTATTTT.

V gene TRBV9 combines with J gene TRBJ2-3, with 9 bases matching TRBD1. Trimming removed 0 bases from V and 4 bases from J; junction bases left unmatched: 0. The CDR3 contains 14 residues. Germline V CDR1 and CDR2: SGDLS, YYNGEE. CDR3 amino acids: CASSVGQGADTQYF. CDR3 coding DNA: TGTGCCAGCAGCGTAGGACAGGGGGCAGATACGCAGTATTTT.

The chain has TRBV11-3 and TRBJ2-1; 10 bases agree with TRBD2. The CDR3 is made up of 14 amino acids. V was clipped by 5 bases and J by 7 bases; unmatched bases: 5. Germline values: CDR1 SGHNT, CDR2 YENEEA. Written as DNA, the CDR3 is TGTGCCAGCAGCATTACTAGCGGGATAAATGAGCAGTTCTTC. Residues: CASSITSGINEQFF. Looking up the rest from reference TRBV11-3 and TRBJ2-1 gives the full variable domain: EAGVVQSPRYKIIEKKQPVAFWCNPISGHNTLYWYLQNLGQGPELLIRYENEEAVDDSQLPKDRFSAERLKGVDSTLKIQPAELGDSAVYLCASSITSGINEQFFGPGTRLTVL.

The count of this clone is one. The rearrangement joins TRBV18 to TRBJ1-2; 8 positions match TRBD1. Germline values: CDR1 KGHSH, CDR2 LQKENI. The trim removed 6 bases at V and 8 bases at J, leaving 11 bases unmatched. The CDR3 runs 14 residues. Written as DNA, the CDR3 is TGTGCCAGCTCGCCCACAGGGGGTTCTATGGGCTACACCTTC. Its translation: CASSPTGGSMGYTF. Using reference TRBV18 and TRBJ1-2 for the parts outside the CDR3, the full variable domain is NAGVMQNPRHLVRRRGQEARLRCSPMKGHSHVYWYRQLPEEGLKFMVYLQKENIIDESGMPKERFSAEFPKEGPSILRIQQVVRGDSAAYFCASSPTGGSMGYTFGSGTRLTVV.

V and J are TRBV5-8 and TRBJ1-5; tentative D call: TRBD1 (6 bases). Trimming left V 2 bases short and J 1 base short, with 10 bases between. The V gene's germline CDR1 is SGHTS and CDR2 YDEGEE. The CDR3 is made up of 15 amino acids. CDR3 sequence reads: CASSLVRGSNQPQHF. CDR3 in DNA: TGTGCCAGCAGCTTAGTAAGGGGGAGCAATCAGCCCCAGCATTTT.

The chain employs TRBV28 and TRBJ2-7; unclear D gene. Germline CDR1 is MDHEN and CDR2 is SYDVKM. CDR3 length: 13 residues. The ends were cut back, 9 bases at V and 0 bases at J, with 12 bases in the middle. CDR3 loop: CASDTSSSYEQYF. In DNA, the CDR3 is TGTGCCAGTGACACCTCGAGCTCCTACGAGCAGTACTTC.

The gene calls are TRBV7-2 and TRBJ2-7, with TRBD2 matching over 9 bases. V dropped 2 bases and J dropped 6; count of bases not matched to a gene: 11. The CDR3 contains 16 residues. CDR1 is SGHTA, CDR2 FQGNSA, per germline. The CDR3 nucleotides are TGTGCCAGCAGCTTAATCGCGGGAGGGCCCGGTCCCGAGCAGTACTTC. As protein: CASSLIAGGPGPEQYF.

The chain combines TRBV6-6 with TRBJ2-7; 7 nucleotides match TRBD1. This CDR3 is 14 amino acids long. With V trimmed by 2 bases and J by 2 bases, 3 bases remained unmatched. The germline CDR1 and CDR2 sequences are MNHNY and SVGAGI (reference sequence). CDR3 nucleotides: TGTGCCAGCAGTTACAGTGACAGGGCCTACGAGCAGTACTTC. Amino acids: CASSYSDRAYEQYF.